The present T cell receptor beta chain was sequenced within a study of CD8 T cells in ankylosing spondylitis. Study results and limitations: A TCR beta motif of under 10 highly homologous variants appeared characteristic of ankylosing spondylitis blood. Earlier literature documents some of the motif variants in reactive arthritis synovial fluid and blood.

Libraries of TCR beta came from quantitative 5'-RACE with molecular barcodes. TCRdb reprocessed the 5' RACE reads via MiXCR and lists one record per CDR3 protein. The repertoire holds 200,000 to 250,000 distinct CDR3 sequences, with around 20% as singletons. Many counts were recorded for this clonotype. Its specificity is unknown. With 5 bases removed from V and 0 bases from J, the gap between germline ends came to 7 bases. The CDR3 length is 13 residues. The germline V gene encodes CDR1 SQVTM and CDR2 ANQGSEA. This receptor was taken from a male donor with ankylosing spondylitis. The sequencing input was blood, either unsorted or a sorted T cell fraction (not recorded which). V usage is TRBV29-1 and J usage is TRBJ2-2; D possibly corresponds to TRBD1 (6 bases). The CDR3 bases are TGCAGCGTTAGGACAGCGAACACCGGGGAGCTGTTTTTT. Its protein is CSVRTANTGELFF.